These 28 T cell receptor beta chains were all obtained from the same sample, sequenced in a study of CD8 T cells in Susac syndrome. A quantity of about 0.45 to 1 ug RNA underwent reverse transcription using random hexamers. TCRdb processed the immunoSEQ multiplex PCR reads anew with MiXCR; each CDR3 protein has one entry. The sample consists of a few hundred thousand distinct CDR3 sequences, roughly 85% of them appearing once. Source material: CD8+ T cells from PBMCs. The receptors were sampled from a human donor with multiple sclerosis.

The chain recombines TRBV15 with TRBJ2-7; a possible D gene is TRBD2 (6 bases). Germline values: CDR1 LNHNV, CDR2 YYDKDF (reference sequence). The CDR3 covers 15 residues. With 1 base removed from V and 0 bases from J, the gap between germline ends came to 10 bases. This CDR3 is CATSRGAGSSYEQYF. DNA for the CDR3: TGTGCCACCAGCAGAGGAGCGGGTAGCTCCTACGAGCAGTACTTC.

A single count supports this clonotype. The chain combines TRBV20-1 with TRBJ1-5; D unresolved. The CDR3 sequence is 13 residues long. Germline V gives CDR1 DFQATT, CDR2 SNEGSKA (reference sequence). V was shortened by 5 bases and J by 2 bases, with 10 bases between the two germline ends. The DNA for the CDR3 is TGCAGTGCTTATGACCGCGGCAATCAGCCCCAGCATTTT. Translated, it gives CSAYDRGNQPQHF.

The V and J genes are TRBV27 and TRBJ2-1; TRBD1 agrees at 12 bases. The V and J ends lost 0 bases and 9 bases, in that order; junction bases with no gene match: 3. Looked up from germline, CDR1 is MNHEY and CDR2 is SMNVEV (reference sequence). The CDR3 is made up of 15 amino acids. Written as DNA, the CDR3 is TGTGCCAGCAGTTTATCTGGGACAGGGGGCCCTGAGCAGTTCTTC. Residues: CASSLSGTGGPEQFF.

The rearrangement links TRBV27 to TRBJ2-1; D unclear. Per the germline V gene, CDR1 is MNHEY and CDR2 is SMNVEV (reference sequence). The CDR3 covers 15 residues. Between the trimmed V and J ends, which lost 3 bases and 0 bases, there was a span of 9 bases. CDR3 DNA: TGTGCCAGCAGTTTGCGCGCCTCCTCCTACAATGAGCAGTTCTTC. This gives the protein CASSLRASSYNEQFF.

The chain is built from TRBV11-1 and TRBJ2-5, with 12 bases aligning to TRBD2. Germline CDR1 and CDR2: SGHAT and FQDESV (reference sequence). Unmatched junction bases numbered 6, after V lost 5 bases and J lost 2 bases. This CDR3 comprises 16 residues. CDR3 in DNA: TGTGCCAGCAGCCACGGACTAGCGGGGCTACAAGAGACCCAGTACTTC. It is translated as CASSHGLAGLQETQYF.

This chain uses TRBV11-2 with TRBJ2-7; perhaps TRBD1 as D (8 bases). The V and J ends lost 1 base and 0 bases respectively, with 16 bases between them. This CDR3 spans 17 amino acids. Germline V lookup: CDR1 SGHAT, CDR2 FQNNGV. The CDR3: CASSLAQGGLSSYEQYF. Here the CDR3 DNA reads TGTGCCAGCAGCTTAGCACAGGGGGGGCTAAGCTCCTACGAGCAGTACTTC.

J is TRBJ2-7 and V is TRBV28; D gene ambiguous. Trimming took 8 bases from V and 2 from J, leaving 16 bases between them. The CDR3 loop spans 14 amino acids. Germline CDR1 reads MDHEN; CDR2 reads SYDVKM. The CDR3 coding sequence is TGTGCCAGCTGCCTCTTGGGCGGTGCCTACGAGCAGTACTTC. Its protein is CASCLLGGAYEQYF.

The genes are TRBV13 and TRBJ2-1; no definite D call. The CDR3 covers 12 residues. V was trimmed by 5 bases and J by 5 bases, leaving 7 bases between them. Germline V gene data show CDR1 as PRHDT and CDR2 as FYEKMQ (reference sequence). CDR3 nucleotides: TGTGCCAGCAGCGCAGCTAACAATGAGCAGTTCTTC. This codes for CASSAANNEQFF.

This chain connects TRBV30 to TRBJ2-7, with D perhaps being TRBD1 or TRBD2 (5 bases each). The length of the CDR3 is 15 residues. The germline V gene has CDR1 GTSNPN and CDR2 SVGIG (reference sequence). Trimming cost V 4 bases and J 7 bases, with 23 bases left between them. The CDR3 sequence: CAWTPQDGAVWEQYF. Written as DNA, the CDR3 is TGTGCCTGGACCCCCCAGGACGGGGCAGTGTGGGAGCAGTACTTC.

The genes are TRBV19 and TRBJ2-4; the D call may be TRBD1 or TRBD2 (5 bases each). Trimming removed 5 bases at V and 2 bases at J, with 13 bases between. Germline V CDR1 and CDR2: LNHDA, SQIVND (reference sequence). The CDR3 spans 15 residues. The CDR3 nucleotides are TGTGCCAGTAGTGTGGGACCCGCGACCAAAAACATTCAGTACTTC. Protein sequence: CASSVGPATKNIQYF.

The genes are TRBV9 and TRBJ2-1; perhaps TRBD2 as D (5 bases). Trimming took off 0 bases at V and 3 bases at J, with 13 bases between the two ends. The CDR3 is made up of 16 amino acids. Germline-derived CDR1 and CDR2 are SGDLS and YYNGEE. CDR3 in amino acids: CASSVEESGYYNEQFF. The CDR3 nucleotides read TGTGCCAGCAGCGTAGAGGAGAGCGGATACTACAATGAGCAGTTCTTC. Combining the CDR3 with reference TRBV9 and TRBJ2-1 gives the whole variable domain DSGVTQTPKHLITATGQRVTLRCSPRSGDLSVYWYQQSLDQGLQFLIQYYNGEERAKGNILERFSAQQFPDLHSELNLSSLELGDSALYFCASSVEESGYYNEQFFGPGTRLTVL.

This chain uses TRBV19 with TRBJ2-1; 12 bases line up with TRBD2. The CDR3 consists of 20 residues. The germline gives CDR1 LNHDA, CDR2 SQIVND (reference sequence). V trimming: 7 bases; J trimming: 5 bases; junction bases outside the gene matches: 21. This CDR3 reads CASTNGWASGRENRDNEQFF. CDR3 DNA: TGTGCCAGTACCAATGGGTGGGCTAGCGGGAGGGAAAATCGAGACAATGAGCAGTTCTTC.

This clonotype was picked up one time. The CDR3 spells CASSQGVGLGNEQFF. CDR3 DNA sequence: TGTGCCAGCAGCCAAGGTGTTGGCCTGGGGAATGAGCAGTTCTTC. The chain joins TRBV14 to TRBJ2-1; D remains ambiguous. Trimming left V 1 base short and J 7 bases short, with 14 bases between. CDR1 SGHDN and CDR2 FVKESK come from the germline V gene. The CDR3 is 15 residues long.

This clonotype was seen more than once but under ten times. The CDR3 is CASSLSWGQETQYF. The CDR3 region has the DNA TGTGCCAGCAGTTTATCATGGGGTCAAGAGACCCAGTACTTC. The chain couples TRBV12-3 or TRBV12-4 to TRBJ2-5; no clear D gene. Trimming pared 2 bases from V and 2 bases from J, leaving 9 bases between. The CDR3 is 14 residues long.

J is TRBJ2-5 and V is TRBV4-1; the D is unclear. Trimming shortened V by 2 bases and J by 2 bases, and 6 bases separated the two germline ends. Germline V CDR1 and CDR2: MGHRA, YSYEKL. This CDR3 region has 13 residues. The CDR3 here is CASSQFGQETQYF. For the CDR3, the DNA is TGCGCCAGCAGCCAATTTGGGCAAGAGACCCAGTACTTC.

This rearrangement joins TRBV19 to TRBJ2-3, with TRBD2 identical over 8 bases. Germline CDR1 reads LNHDA; CDR2 reads SQIVND (reference sequence). The trim removed 6 bases at V and 4 bases at J, leaving 6 bases unmatched. The CDR3 contains 14 residues. CDR3 residues: CASSTGLGPDTQYF. The CDR3 nucleotides are TGTGCCAGTAGCACGGGACTAGGCCCAGATACGCAGTATTTT.

The genes are TRBV6-2 or TRBV6-3 and TRBJ2-7; D uncertain. This CDR3 has 13 residues. Trimming took off 0 bases at V and 6 bases at J, with 9 bases between the two ends. Germline assignment: CDR1 MNHEY and CDR2 SVGEGT. This CDR3 is CASSYSRVSEQYF. For the CDR3, the DNA is TGTGCCAGCAGTTACTCAAGGGTGTCCGAGCAGTACTTC.

The V call is TRBV19, the J call TRBJ2-1, with 11 bases lining up with TRBD2. V shed 8 bases and J 5 bases; nucleotides not matched to a gene: 11. The CDR3 has 16 amino acids. Germline V CDR1 and CDR2: LNHDA, SQIVND (reference sequence). The CDR3 nucleotides read TGTGCCAGTCAAGTAGCGGGAGGGCCCTCAAACAATGAGCAGTTCTTC. It encodes CASQVAGGPSNNEQFF.

V usage is TRBV24-1 and J usage is TRBJ2-1; D ambiguous. Germline V gene data show CDR1 as KGHDR and CDR2 as SFDVKD. This CDR3 has 17 amino acids. V shed 0 bases and J shed 2 bases, with 13 bases lying between them. The chain's CDR3 is CATSDLRVGTTYNEQFF. CDR3 nucleotide sequence: TGTGCCACCAGTGATTTGCGGGTCGGAACAACCTACAATGAGCAGTTCTTC.

The chain links TRBV25-1 to TRBJ2-1; the match to TRBD2 covers 7 bases. The germline V gene encodes CDR1 MGHDK and CDR2 SYGVNS. The CDR3 is 16 amino acids. With 7 bases clipped from V and 6 bases from J, the junction kept 15 bases outside the gene matches. The DNA for the CDR3 is TGTGCCAGCAATCGGGACGGGGAGGGGTACAGCAATGAGCAGTTCTTC. It encodes CASNRDGEGYSNEQFF. Complete variable domain (other parts from reference TRBV25-1 and TRBJ2-1): EADIYQTPRYLVIGTGKKITLECSQTMGHDKMYWYQQDPGMELHLIHYSYGVNSTEKGDLSSESTVSRIRTEHFPLTLESARPSHTSQYLCASNRDGEGYSNEQFFGPGTRLTVL.

The chain is built from TRBV7-2 and TRBJ2-5, with TRBD2 matching over 10 bases. The CDR3 has 16 residues. From germline, CDR1 is SGHTA and CDR2 FQGNSA. With V trimmed by 2 bases and J by 4 bases, 7 bases remained unmatched. CDR3 sequence: CASSLSLAGVIETQYF. In nucleotides, the CDR3 is TGTGCCAGCAGCTTATCTCTAGCGGGAGTAATAGAGACCCAGTACTTC.

This clonotype was found a few times. The J gene is TRBJ1-5, the V gene TRBV27, with 9 bases lining up with TRBD1. This CDR3 spans 17 amino acids. Germline CDR1 is MNHEY and CDR2 is SMNVEV (reference sequence). V was pared by 5 bases and J by 7 bases, with 15 bases of the junction left unmatched. This chain's CDR3 is CASSLLPGQGSEQPQHF. The CDR3 DNA reads TGTGCCAGCAGTCTCCTCCCGGGACAGGGATCGGAGCAGCCCCAGCATTTT.

This chain uses TRBV5-8 with TRBJ2-1, with 11 bases aligning to TRBD1. Germline trimming cut 4 bases from V and 4 bases from J; bases unmatched to any gene: 4. The CDR3 is 15 amino acids. Germline V gene lookup returns CDR1 SGHTS and CDR2 YDEGEE. The CDR3 is CASSRGQGAYNEQFF. CDR3 DNA sequence: TGTGCCAGCAGCCGTGGACAGGGGGCTTACAATGAGCAGTTCTTC.

This chain uses TRBV20-1 with TRBJ1-1; D remains unclear. Per germline, CDR1 DFQATT and CDR2 SNEGSKA (reference sequence). Trimming pared 0 bases from V and 2 bases from J, leaving 10 bases between. The CDR3 is made up of 14 amino acids. CDR3 DNA sequence: TGCAGTGCTAGAGATTCCCCAGATAACACTGAAGCTTTCTTT. Translated: CSARDSPDNTEAFF.

The genes are TRBV13 and TRBJ2-1; 10 nucleotides agree with TRBD2. Germline V gene lookup returns CDR1 PRHDT and CDR2 FYEKMQ (reference sequence). V shed 4 bases and J 4 bases; nucleotides not matched to a gene: 7. This CDR3 is 16 amino acids long. The CDR3 sequence is CASSYTSGEGYNEQFF. CDR3 in DNA: TGTGCCAGCAGCTATACTAGCGGGGAGGGGTACAATGAGCAGTTCTTC.

The chain combines TRBV6-5 with TRBJ2-1, with no clear D. Germline assignment: CDR1 MNHEY and CDR2 SVGAGI. Trimming pared 0 bases from V and 15 bases from J, leaving 15 bases between. CDR3 length: 13 amino acids. The CDR3 protein is CASSYSGIGVGFF. The CDR3 nucleotides read TGTGCCAGCAGTTACTCGGGTATTGGTGTTGGGTTCTTC.

The chain uses TRBV4-3 and TRBJ1-1; D ambiguous. The CDR3 covers 16 residues. V lost 0 bases, J lost 1 base, and 12 bases lay in between. The germline V gene has CDR1 LGHNA and CDR2 YSLEER. CDR3 bases: TGCGCCAGCAGCCAAGACCTCCGTACGTGGAACACTGAAGCTTTCTTT. This translates into CASSQDLRTWNTEAFF.

The chain combines TRBV13 with TRBJ2-1; possible D gene TRBD2, 6 bases. V was pared by 5 bases and J by 8 bases, with 22 bases between. The CDR3 length is 16 residues. The germline gives CDR1 PRHDT, CDR2 FYEKMQ (reference sequence). In DNA form, the CDR3 reads TGTGCCAGCAGCCCTTATATGACTAGTTCGGTTGATGAGCAGTTCTTC. It translates to CASSPYMTSSVDEQFF.